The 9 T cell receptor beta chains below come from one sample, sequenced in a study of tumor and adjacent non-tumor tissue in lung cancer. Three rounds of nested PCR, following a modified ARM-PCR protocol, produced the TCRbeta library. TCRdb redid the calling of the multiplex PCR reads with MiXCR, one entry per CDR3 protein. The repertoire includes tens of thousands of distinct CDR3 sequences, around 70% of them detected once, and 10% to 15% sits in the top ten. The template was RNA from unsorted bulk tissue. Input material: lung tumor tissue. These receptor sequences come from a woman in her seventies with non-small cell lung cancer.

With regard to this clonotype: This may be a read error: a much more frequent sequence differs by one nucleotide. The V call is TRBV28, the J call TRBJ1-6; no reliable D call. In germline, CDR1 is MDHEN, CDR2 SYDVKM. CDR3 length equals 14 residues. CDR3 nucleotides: TGTGCCAGCGGTTTAGCGGGTTTTAATTCACCCCTCCACTTT. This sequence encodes CASGLAGFNSPLHF.

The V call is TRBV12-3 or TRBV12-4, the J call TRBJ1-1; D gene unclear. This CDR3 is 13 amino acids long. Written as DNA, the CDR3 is TGTACCAACAGTCATGCTAAGAACACTGAAGCTTTCTTT. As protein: CTNSHAKNTEAFF.

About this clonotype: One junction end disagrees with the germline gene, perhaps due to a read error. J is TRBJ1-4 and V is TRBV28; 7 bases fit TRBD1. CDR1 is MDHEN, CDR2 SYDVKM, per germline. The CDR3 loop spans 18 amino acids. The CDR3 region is CVSSPNTGQIATNEKLFF. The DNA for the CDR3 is TGTGTCAGCAGCCCCAATACGGGACAGATCGCAACTAATGAAAAACTGTTTTTT.

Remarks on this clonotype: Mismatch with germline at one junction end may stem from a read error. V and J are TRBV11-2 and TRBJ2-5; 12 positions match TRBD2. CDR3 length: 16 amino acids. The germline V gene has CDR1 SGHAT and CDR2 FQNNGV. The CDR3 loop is CASSLDLTSGRETQHF. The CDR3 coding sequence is TGTGCCAGCAGCTTAGATCTGACTAGCGGGAGAGAGACCCAGCACTTC.

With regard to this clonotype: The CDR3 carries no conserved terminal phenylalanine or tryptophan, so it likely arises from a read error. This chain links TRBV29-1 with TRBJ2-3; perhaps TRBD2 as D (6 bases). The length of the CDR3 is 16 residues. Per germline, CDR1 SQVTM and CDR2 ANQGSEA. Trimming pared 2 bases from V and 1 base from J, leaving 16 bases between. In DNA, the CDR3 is TGCAGCGTTGAAAGTTTAGCGGAAGAAGGCACAGATACGCAGTATTAT. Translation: CSVESLAEEGTDTQYY.

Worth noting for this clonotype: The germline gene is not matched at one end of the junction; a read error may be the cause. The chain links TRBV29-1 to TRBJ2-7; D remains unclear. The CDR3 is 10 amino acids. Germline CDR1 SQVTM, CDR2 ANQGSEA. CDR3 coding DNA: TGCAGCGCGGTGCAGCACGAACAGTACTTC. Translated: CSAVQHEQYF.

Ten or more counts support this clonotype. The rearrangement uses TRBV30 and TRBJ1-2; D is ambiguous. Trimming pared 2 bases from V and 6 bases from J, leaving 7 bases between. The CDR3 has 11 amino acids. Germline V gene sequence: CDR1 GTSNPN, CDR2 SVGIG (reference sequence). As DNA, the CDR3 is TGTGCCTGGAGTTACGGGGATGGCTACACCTTC. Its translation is CAWSYGDGYTF.

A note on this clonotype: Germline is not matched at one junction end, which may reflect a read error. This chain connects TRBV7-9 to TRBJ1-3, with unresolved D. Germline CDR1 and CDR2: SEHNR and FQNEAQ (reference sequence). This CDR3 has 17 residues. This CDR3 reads CAGSLGSLASSGNTIYF. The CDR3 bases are TGTGCCGGCAGCTTAGGGTCCCTGGCGAGCTCTGGAAACACTATATATTTT.

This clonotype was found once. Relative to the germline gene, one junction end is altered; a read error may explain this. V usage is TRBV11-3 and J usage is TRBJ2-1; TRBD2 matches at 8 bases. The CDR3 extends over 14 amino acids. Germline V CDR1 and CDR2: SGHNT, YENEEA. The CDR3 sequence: CTSSPGLDYNEEFF. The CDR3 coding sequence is TGTACCAGCAGCCCGGGACTAGACTACAATGAGGAGTTCTTC. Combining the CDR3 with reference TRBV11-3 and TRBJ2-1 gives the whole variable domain EAGVVQSPRYKIIEKKQPVAFWCNPISGHNTLYWYLQNLGQGPELLIRYENEEAVDDSQLPKDRFSAERLKGVDSTLKIQPAELGDSAVYLCTSSPGLDYNEEFFGPGTRLTVL.